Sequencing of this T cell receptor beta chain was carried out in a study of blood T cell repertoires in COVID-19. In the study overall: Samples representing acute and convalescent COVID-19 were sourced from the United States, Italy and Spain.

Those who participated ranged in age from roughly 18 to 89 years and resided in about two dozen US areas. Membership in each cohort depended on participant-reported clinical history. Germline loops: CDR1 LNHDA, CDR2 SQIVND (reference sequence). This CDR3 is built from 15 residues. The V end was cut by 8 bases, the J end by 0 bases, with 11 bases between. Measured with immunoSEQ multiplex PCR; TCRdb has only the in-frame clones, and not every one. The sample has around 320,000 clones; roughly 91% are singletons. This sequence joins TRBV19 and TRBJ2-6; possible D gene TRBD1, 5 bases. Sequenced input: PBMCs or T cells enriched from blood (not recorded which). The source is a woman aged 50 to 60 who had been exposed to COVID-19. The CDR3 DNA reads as TGTGCCAGTTCGGACATCAGCTCTGGGGCCAACGTCCTGACTTTC. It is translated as CASSDISSGANVLTF.